This TCR beta chain was sequenced in a study of shared clonotypes between healthy human individuals. Sequencing was performed with immunoSEQ multiplex PCR; in TCRdb, only in-frame clones are kept and a portion is missing. The table has roughly 1,100,000 clones, approximately 68% seen once; the top ten hold approximately 1.5%. This CDR3 has 15 amino acids. V lost 0 bases and J lost 7; bases outside the gene matches: 5. Per germline, CDR1 LNHNV and CDR2 YYDKDF (reference sequence). The clonotype originates from a man aged 18 to 29 in good health. The V call is TRBV15, the J call TRBJ1-4, with TRBD1 matching 7 bases. Sequences were obtained from memory CD4+ T cells sorted from blood. This sample's subset: CD45RA-negative fraction. The CDR3 nucleotides read TGTGCCACCAGCAGAGAGGACAGGAGGCTTGAAAAACTGTTTTTT. This codes for CATSREDRRLEKLFF.